This TCR beta chain was profiled in a study of shared clonotypes between healthy human individuals. The overall study: Each donor's CD8 memory used one plate, CD8 naive two, each CD4 subset three. General study points: Generation probabilities of non-shared clonotypes were lower (relative to those shared by all four donors). The small donor group covered limited genetic and exposure diversity.

Details on this clone: What it recognizes is unknown.

All the donors were Caucasian adults who lived in Nashville, Tennessee. The protocol was immunoSEQ multiplex PCR, while the TCRdb copy is restricted to in-frame clones and leaves out a portion. The data contain around 510,000 clones, approximately 95% of them singletons. Trimming took 0 bases from V and 4 from J; bases not matched to a gene: 6. Germline V CDR1 and CDR2: LNHNV, YYDKDF (reference sequence). The CDR3 contains 16 residues. The receptor's source is a woman in her 30s in good health. The chain links TRBV15 to TRBJ2-3, with TRBD2 identical over 8 bases. Source material: naive CD4+ T cells sorted from blood. As for subset: CD45RA+ positively selected. CDR3 amino acids: CATSREMSGSSDTQYF. CDR3 nucleotide sequence: TGTGCCACCAGCAGAGAAATGAGCGGGAGCTCAGATACGCAGTATTTT.